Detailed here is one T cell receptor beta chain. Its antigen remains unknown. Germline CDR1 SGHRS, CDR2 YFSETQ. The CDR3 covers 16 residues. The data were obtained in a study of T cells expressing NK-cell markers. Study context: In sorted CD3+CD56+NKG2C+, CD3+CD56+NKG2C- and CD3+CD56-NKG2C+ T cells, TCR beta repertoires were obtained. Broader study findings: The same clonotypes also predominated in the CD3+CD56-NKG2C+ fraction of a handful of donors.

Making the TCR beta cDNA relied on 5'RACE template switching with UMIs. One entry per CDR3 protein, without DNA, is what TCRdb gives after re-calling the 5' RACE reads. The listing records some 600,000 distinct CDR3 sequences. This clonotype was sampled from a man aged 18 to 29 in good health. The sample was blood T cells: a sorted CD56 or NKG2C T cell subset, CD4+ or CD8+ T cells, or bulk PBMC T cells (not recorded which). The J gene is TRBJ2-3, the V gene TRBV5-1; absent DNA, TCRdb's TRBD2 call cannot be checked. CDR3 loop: CASAEASGRASDTQYF.